The sample holds a few counts of the clone carrying this T cell receptor (beta chain). Its matching antigen is unknown. A read error may produce the germline difference seen at one junction end. TCRdb used MiXCR to reprocess the reads, holding one entry per CDR3 protein. This sample yields about 900,000 distinct CDR3 sequences, of which 31% are seen a single time; around an eighth belongs to the top ten. This sample is part of a study of T cell repertoires in cytomegalovirus infection. On the study more broadly: Indications came from public TCR beta signatures; they pointed to CMV infection and to a matching HLA type. Study results and caveats: Based on cumulative public TCR beta family frequency, carriers of CMV plus the relevant HLA were identified.

The length of the CDR3 is 11 residues. Germline loops: CDR1 SEHNR, CDR2 FQNEAQ (reference sequence). Sequencing used cultured CD8+ T cells from PBMCs, obtained from culture after CMV antigen stimulation. V is TRBV7-9 and J is TRBJ2-1; D tentatively fits TRBD1 or TRBD2 (5 bases each). The sequence came from a human donor in good health (CMV status not recorded). Some clones in this sample may be carry-over from other donors' samples. The CDR3 reads CASSLGGNLHF. The CDR3 bases are TGTGCCAGCAGCTTAGGGGGGAACCTGCACTTC.